The rows below give T cell receptor beta chains drawn from one sample of a study of blood T cell repertoires in COVID-19. Only in-frame clones appear in the TCRdb table, and some are missing; sequencing was by immunoSEQ multiplex PCR. The sample contains roughly 390,000 clones, about 89% of which appear only once. Material: peripheral blood. These receptors all stem from a woman younger than 45 with COVID-19, enrolled during active disease. Both conserved end residues are part of each CDR3. The D gene is left open where the match is weak. Clone size is not always given. Where it is, it says once, few, many or a class for expanded clones.

DNA | CDR3 | J | size | V | D
TGCGCCAGCAGCTTGGTTGTCGGGAGAGGGCCGGACTCCTACAATGAGCAGTTCTTC | CASSLVVGRGPDSYNEQFF | TRBJ2-1 | NA | TRBV5-1 | NA
TGCGCCAGCAGCCGAACGGTGGGAGGCCAAGAGACCCAGTACTTC | CASSRTVGGQETQYF | TRBJ2-5 | few | TRBV5-1 | NA
TGTGCCAGCAGCCTCCGGACAGGGGGCGAATACGAGCAGTACTTC | CASSLRTGGEYEQYF | TRBJ2-7 | NA | TRBV4-2 | TRBD1
TGTGCCAGCCAAATGGGCAGCGGGCTTTCCTACGAGCAGTACTTC | CASQMGSGLSYEQYF | TRBJ2-7 | NA | TRBV2 | NA
TGTGCCAGTAGTATAGAGGGGACAGGCCCCTACGAAAAACTGTTTTTT | CASSIEGTGPYEKLFF | TRBJ1-4 | NA | TRBV19 | TRBD1
TGTGCCAGCAGTGTCGACAGGGGTTACGAGCAGTACTTC | CASSVDRGYEQYF | TRBJ2-7 | NA | TRBV27 | TRBD1
TGTGCCAGCTCCCCTACTAGCGCGACCTACGAGCAGTACTTC | CASSPTSATYEQYF | TRBJ2-7 | NA | TRBV18 | TRBD2
TGTGCCAGTAGTATTAGCGGGAGCTCCTACAATGAGCAGTTCTTC | CASSISGSSYNEQFF | TRBJ2-1 | NA | TRBV19 | TRBD2
TGTGCCAGCTCACCCCACTCGGGGGCTGAAGCTTTCTTT | CASSPHSGAEAFF | TRBJ1-1 | NA | TRBV18 | NA
TGTGCCAGTAGTATAGGGACAGGGATGAACACTGAAGCTTTCTTT | CASSIGTGMNTEAFF | TRBJ1-1 | NA | TRBV19 | TRBD1